Below are 15 T cell receptor beta chains sequenced from a single sample in a study of monozygotic twins with inflammatory bowel disease. Using the 5' RACE reads, TCRdb records one entry per CDR3 protein without DNA. This listing includes roughly 160,000 distinct CDR3 sequences. Sequenced material: blood. The receptors derive from a human donor with ulcerative colitis or Crohn's disease, or a healthy co-twin of an affected twin (not recorded which).

V is TRBV15 and J is TRBJ2-7; TCRdb designates TRBD1, a call that cannot be tested without DNA. CDR3 length: 17 amino acids. Germline V CDR1 and CDR2: LNHNV, YYDKDF (reference sequence). The CDR3 reads CATSRGLQDSEAYEQYF.

The V gene is TRBV4-3, the J gene TRBJ2-1; TCRdb lists TRBD1, though no DNA is available to test this call. The CDR3 loop spans 18 amino acids. Germline V gene data show CDR1 as LGHNA and CDR2 as YSLEER. The chain's CDR3 is CASSQGLSYEGSGNEQFF.

CDR3 sequence reads: CASSLATDRYEQYF. The rearrangement uses TRBV7-9 and TRBJ2-7. The V gene's germline CDR1 is SEHNR and CDR2 FQNEAQ (reference sequence). The CDR3 is 14 amino acids. Based on the CDR3 plus reference TRBV7-9 and TRBJ2-7, the full variable domain is DTGVSQNPRHKITKRGQNVTFRCDPISEHNRLYWYRQTLGQGPEFLTYFQNEAQLEKSRLLSDRFSAERPKGSFSTLEIQRTEQGDSAMYLCASSLATDRYEQYFGPGTRLTVT.

V and J are TRBV20-1 and TRBJ2-5; TCRdb names TRBD1, which stays unverified in the absence of DNA. This CDR3 comprises 13 residues. Germline-derived CDR1 and CDR2 are DFQATT and SNEGSKA (reference sequence). CDR3 residues: CSAPLPAQETQYF.

This rearrangement joins TRBV5-4 to TRBJ2-3; absent DNA, TCRdb's TRBD2 call cannot be checked. Germline-derived CDR1 and CDR2 are SGHNT and YYREEE (reference sequence). The CDR3 contains 15 residues. The CDR3 loop reads CASSPNSGRPDTQYF.

The V call is TRBV5-1, the J call TRBJ2-2; the D call of TRBD1 rests on TCRdb alone, since no DNA is present to check it. The CDR3 totals 16 residues. The germline V gene has CDR1 SGHRS and CDR2 YFSETQ. CDR3 protein: CASSPGAGPNTGELFF.

This chain connects TRBV20-1 to TRBJ1-4; TCRdb selects TRBD1, and the lack of DNA leaves this call unchecked. The CDR3 contains 15 residues. Germline assignment: CDR1 DFQATT and CDR2 SNEGSKA (reference sequence). The CDR3 loop is CSAPYAGATNEKLFF.

This chain's CDR3 is CASSLDVENMQYF. This chain connects TRBV5-1 to TRBJ2-4. The CDR3 covers 13 residues. The germline V gene encodes CDR1 SGHRS and CDR2 YFSETQ.

J is TRBJ2-5 and V is TRBV5-4; TCRdb designates TRBD1, a call that cannot be tested without DNA. The germline gives CDR1 SGHNT, CDR2 YYREEE (reference sequence). The CDR3 totals 15 residues. The CDR3 here is CASSTSSGGVETQYF.

The chain links TRBV7-9 to TRBJ2-2; TCRdb lists TRBD1, though no DNA is available to test this call. Germline assignment: CDR1 SEHNR and CDR2 FQNEAQ (reference sequence). The CDR3 length is 16 residues. The CDR3 here is CASSTGGGPNTGELFF.

V and J are TRBV25-1 and TRBJ2-7; TCRdb outputs TRBD1, but without DNA this stays unchecked. The germline CDR1 and CDR2 sequences are MGHDK and SYGVNS. This CDR3 region has 13 residues. CDR3 in amino acids: CASSRTGAYEQYF.

The chain couples TRBV7-2 to TRBJ1-2; TCRdb's assignment of TRBD1 cannot be checked, as there is no DNA. This CDR3 spans 13 amino acids. The germline gives CDR1 SGHTA, CDR2 FQGNSA. CDR3: CASSLGTGDGYTF.

The V gene is TRBV28, the J gene TRBJ1-6. The CDR3 is made up of 13 amino acids. Looked up from germline, CDR1 is MDHEN and CDR2 is SYDVKM. CDR3 sequence reads: CASQGSYNSPLHF.

V usage is TRBV12-3 or TRBV12-4 and J usage is TRBJ2-5; the D call from TCRdb, TRBD1, cannot be confirmed without DNA. This CDR3 contains 14 residues. CDR3 region: CASRPRTGTETQYF.

The gene calls are TRBV11-2 and TRBJ1-2. CDR1 and CDR2 (germline): SGHAT, FQNNGV. The CDR3 runs 21 residues. This CDR3 reads CASSAGVYRVPYIPSNYGYTF.